The 26 T cell receptor beta chains given below trace back to one sample, sequenced in a study of cytomegalovirus exposure and HLA in healthy donors. The PCR employed 60 Vbeta primers together with 13 Jbeta primers. Clones were sequenced by immunoSEQ multiplex PCR, and TCRdb holds only the in-frame ones, with some missing. The sample records more than 85,000 clones, nearly 85% being singletons. What was sequenced was PBMCs. These receptors originate from a young man in good health and CMV-seronegative.

The sample holds one count of this clone. The rearrangement links TRBV7-9 to TRBJ1-1, with TRBD1 as a possible D gene (6 bases). This CDR3 is built from 14 residues. Germline V gene sequence: CDR1 SEHNR, CDR2 FQNEAQ (reference sequence). V was clipped by 2 bases and J by 4 bases, with 11 bases between them. In DNA form, the CDR3 reads TGTGCCAGCAGCTTAACGGGGGGCATCACTGAAGCTTTCTTT. Translated: CASSLTGGITEAFF.

The genes are TRBV6-6 and TRBJ1-1, with a possible D match to TRBD1 (5 bases). Trimming shortened V by 1 base and J by 3 bases, and 12 bases separated the two germline ends. This CDR3 region has 15 residues. Germline V gene lookup returns CDR1 MNHNY and CDR2 SVGAGI (reference sequence). DNA for the CDR3: TGTGCCAGCAGTTACTTAGCCGGAGGGGACACTGAAGCTTTCTTT. Translating gives CASSYLAGGDTEAFF.

The chain carries TRBV19 and TRBJ2-1; 7 positions agree with TRBD1. The CDR3 consists of 15 residues. The V gene's germline CDR1 is LNHDA and CDR2 SQIVND (reference sequence). J gave up 1 base and V 5 bases, and 5 bases lay outside the gene matches. The CDR3 is CASSQGVLSYNEQFF. DNA of the CDR3: TGTGCCAGTAGTCAGGGGGTCTTATCCTACAATGAGCAGTTCTTC.

The chain uses TRBV5-1 and TRBJ2-7; 8 nucleotides line up with TRBD2. The CDR3 runs 14 residues. Germline CDR1 and CDR2: SGHRS and YFSETQ. V shed 0 bases, J shed 6 bases, and the junction held 5 bases outside the gene matches. The CDR3 DNA reads as TGCGCCAGCAGCTTGGCGGGAGGGCCCCTCGAGCAGTACTTC. Protein sequence: CASSLAGGPLEQYF.

The chain is built from TRBV19 and TRBJ2-7, with D possibly TRBD2 on 6 matching bases. V dropped 9 bases and J dropped 2 bases, with 17 bases sitting between them. Germline V gives CDR1 LNHDA, CDR2 SQIVND (reference sequence). CDR3 length: 14 amino acids. The CDR3 protein is CASSPAGPPYEQYF. The CDR3 DNA follows: TGTGCCAGCAGTCCTGCGGGACCGCCCTACGAGCAGTACTTC.

The chain recombines TRBV5-4 with TRBJ2-7, with TRBD2 as a possible D gene (5 bases). Trimming removed 0 bases from V and 2 bases from J, with 9 bases in between. In germline, CDR1 is SGHNT, CDR2 YYREEE (reference sequence). This CDR3 contains 14 residues. CDR3 region: CASSLELAAYEQYF. The DNA of the CDR3 is TGTGCCAGCAGCTTGGAGCTAGCAGCCTACGAGCAGTACTTC. Complete variable domain (other parts from reference TRBV5-4 and TRBJ2-7): ETGVTQSPTHLIKTRGQQVTLRCSSQSGHNTVSWYQQALGQGPQFIFQYYREEENGRGNFPPRFSGLQFPNYSSELNVNALELDDSALYLCASSLELAAYEQYFGPGTRLTVT.

The chain recombines TRBV19 with TRBJ1-2; D unresolved. CDR3 length equals 18 residues. V shed 6 bases and J shed 4 bases, with 27 bases lying between them. The V gene's germline CDR1 is LNHDA and CDR2 SQIVND (reference sequence). DNA of the CDR3: TGTGCCAGTAGCATACCCCCCGGCAGGTCCCACAAAACCTATGGCTACACCTTC. Translated: CASSIPPGRSHKTYGYTF.

DNA of the CDR3: TGTGCCAGCAGTTTAGCGGGGCAATACAATGAGCAGTTCTTC. Amino acids: CASSLAGQYNEQFF. The chain combines TRBV28 with TRBJ2-1; perhaps TRBD2 as D (6 bases). CDR3 length: 14 amino acids. V lost 2 bases and J lost 4, with 9 bases in between. Germline V gene sequence: CDR1 MDHEN, CDR2 SYDVKM.

The genes are TRBV9 and TRBJ1-1; perhaps TRBD1 as D (6 bases). Looked up from germline, CDR1 is SGDLS and CDR2 is YYNGEE. Trimming pared 0 bases from V and 1 base from J, leaving 13 bases between. This CDR3 contains 16 residues. CDR3 in amino acids: CASSVGQGKTNTEAFF. DNA for the CDR3: TGTGCCAGCAGCGTAGGTCAGGGGAAGACGAACACTGAAGCTTTCTTT.

The rearrangement joins TRBV7-9 to TRBJ1-5; 10 bases are a match to TRBD1. The CDR3 sequence is 13 residues long. V gave up 5 bases and J gave up 5 bases; unmatched junction bases: 0. Looked up from germline, CDR1 is SEHNR and CDR2 is FQNEAQ (reference sequence). The CDR3 loop is CASSGQGDQPQHF. In nucleotides, the CDR3 is TGTGCCAGCAGCGGACAGGGGGATCAGCCCCAGCATTTT.

The chain recombines TRBV29-1 with TRBJ2-2; 7 bases are shared with TRBD2. With V trimmed by 8 bases and J by 1 base, 7 bases remained unmatched. Germline V gene sequence: CDR1 SQVTM, CDR2 ANQGSEA. The CDR3 has 14 residues. The CDR3 protein is CSCGGAQNTGELFF. CDR3 coding DNA: TGCAGCTGCGGGGGAGCGCAGAACACCGGGGAGCTGTTTTTT.

The chain has TRBV6-5 and TRBJ2-7; 9 bases fit TRBD1. Germline CDR1 is MNHEY and CDR2 is SVGAGI. The CDR3 has 15 amino acids. J was trimmed by 2 bases and V by 5 bases; bases with no gene match: 7. In DNA, the CDR3 is TGTGCCAGCAGTATGCGAGGGGACAGGGCCTACGAGCAGTACTTC. Translation gives CASSMRGDRAYEQYF.

The rearrangement joins TRBV7-9 to TRBJ2-7; 9 bases fit TRBD1. Per the germline V gene, CDR1 is SEHNR and CDR2 is FQNEAQ (reference sequence). The junction had 6 bases not matched to a gene; V was cut back by 3 bases and J by 6 bases. The CDR3 contains 14 residues. CDR3 DNA sequence: TGTGCCAGCAGCTTTGTGGACAGGGGAAGCGAGCAGTACTTC. Protein: CASSFVDRGSEQYF.

This rearrangement joins TRBV7-3 to TRBJ2-2; a weak D match, TRBD2 (6 bases). The CDR3 totals 18 residues. Between the trimmed V and J ends, which lost 5 bases and 4 bases, there was a span of 23 bases. Germline V gives CDR1 SGHTA, CDR2 FQGTGA. The CDR3 DNA follows: TGTGCCAGCAGCCGGCAGCCACCGGGACTCGTCGGCACCGGGGAGCTGTTTTTT. Its protein is CASSRQPPGLVGTGELFF.

This clone appeared a few times. V gene TRBV7-9 combines with J gene TRBJ1-2; 10 nucleotides align to TRBD1. The CDR3 has 13 amino acids. The V gene end was trimmed by 1 base and the J gene end by 9 bases; junction bases not matched to a gene: 2. CDR1 and CDR2 from the germline V gene are SEHNR and FQNEAQ (reference sequence). The CDR3 nucleotides are TGTGCCAGCAGCTTAGGGACAGGGGGAAGCTACACCTTC. Amino acid sequence: CASSLGTGGSYTF.

The chain has TRBV4-3 and TRBJ1-2; D ambiguous. Trimming stripped 4 bases from V and 0 bases from J, with 12 bases between. The germline V gene encodes CDR1 LGHNA and CDR2 YSLEER. This CDR3 has 15 amino acids. The CDR3 nucleotides read TGCGCCAGCAGCCCCTCCGGCGGAGCTAACTATGGCTACACCTTC. It encodes CASSPSGGANYGYTF.

V and J are TRBV7-2 and TRBJ2-7, with 8 bases identical to TRBD1. This CDR3 region has 14 residues. The V and J ends lost 5 bases and 2 bases, in that order; junction bases with no gene match: 5. CDR1 and CDR2 (germline): SGHTA, FQGNSA. CDR3 DNA: TGTGCCAGCAGCCCGTCAGGGGGCGCCTACGAGCAGTACTTC. This translates into CASSPSGGAYEQYF.

The chain couples TRBV28 to TRBJ2-7; D not resolved. V was clipped by 10 bases and J by 2 bases, with 6 bases between them. Germline values: CDR1 MDHEN, CDR2 SYDVKM. The CDR3 runs to 10 residues. The chain's CDR3 is CATAAYEQYF. The DNA for the CDR3 is TGTGCCACTGCGGCCTACGAGCAGTACTTC.

J is TRBJ1-5 and V is TRBV6-4; 12 positions match TRBD1. There are 18 residues in the CDR3. Trimming removed 5 bases from V and 2 bases from J; junction bases left unmatched: 10. The germline V gene encodes CDR1 MRHNA and CDR2 SNTAGT. CDR3 loop: CASSRPGQGAVGNQPQHF. For the CDR3, the DNA is TGTGCCAGCAGTCGACCGGGACAGGGGGCAGTGGGCAATCAGCCCCAGCATTTT.

This chain links TRBV6-6 with TRBJ2-1; the D gene is possibly TRBD1 (6 bases). Looked up from germline, CDR1 is MNHNY and CDR2 is SVGAGI (reference sequence). There are 16 residues in the CDR3. Trimming cost V 7 bases and J 5 bases, with 21 bases left between them. The CDR3 region has the DNA TGTGCCAGCAAAAGTTCAGGGGAACTCCGGGACAATGAGCAGTTCTTC. It encodes CASKSSGELRDNEQFF.

V gene TRBV27 combines with J gene TRBJ2-3; D is undetermined. In germline, CDR1 is MNHEY, CDR2 SMNVEV (reference sequence). This CDR3 contains 13 residues. V lost 6 bases and J lost 9, with 16 bases in between. CDR3 protein: CASRNTLPETQYF. The DNA for the CDR3 is TGTGCCAGCAGAAACACCCTCCCCGAAACGCAGTATTTT.

The chain links TRBV23-1 to TRBJ1-5, with 11 bases that match TRBD1. TRBV23-1 falls under the ORF class, with uncertain function. The CDR3 spans 19 residues. Trimming removed 4 bases from V and 1 base from J; junction bases left unmatched: 12. CDR3: CASSPKVPGQGGSNQPQHF. The CDR3 nucleotides read TGCGCCAGCAGTCCCAAGGTCCCGGGACAGGGGGGAAGCAATCAGCCCCAGCATTTT.

The gene calls are TRBV15 and TRBJ1-3; D perhaps matches TRBD1 (5 bases). The V end was cut by 3 bases, the J end by 7 bases, with 19 bases between. The CDR3 covers 16 residues. CDR1 is LNHNV and CDR2 is YYDKDF in the germline V gene (reference sequence). For the CDR3, the DNA is TGTGCCACCAGCAGGGAGCGGGACTGGGGAGGGAACACCATATATTTT. Its translation is CATSRERDWGGNTIYF.

The chain links TRBV4-1 to TRBJ2-5; 16 nucleotides agree with TRBD2. Losses at the gene ends were 4 bases for V and 5 bases for J; bases not matched to a gene: 7. Germline V gives CDR1 MGHRA, CDR2 YSYEKL. The CDR3 covers 17 residues. DNA for the CDR3: TGCGCCAGCAGCCCCGGGACTAGCGGGAGGGCCGGGGAGACCCAGTACTTC. Amino acids: CASSPGTSGRAGETQYF.

This sequence joins TRBV5-6 and TRBJ2-5, with D tentatively TRBD1 (6 bases). The CDR3 is 16 amino acids. From germline, CDR1 is SGHDT and CDR2 YYEEEE. Trimming left V 4 bases short and J 5 bases short, with 21 bases between. CDR3 bases: TGTGCCAGCAGCCTGGAACAACAGGGTGTACAGGAGACCCAGTACTTC. Translation: CASSLEQQGVQETQYF.

V gene TRBV28 combines with J gene TRBJ1-2, with D maybe TRBD1 (6 bases). The CDR3 has 15 residues. Germline V CDR1 and CDR2: MDHEN, SYDVKM. Trimming stripped 2 bases from V and 7 bases from J, with 17 bases between. CDR3 residues: CASSLGAGGARGYTF. The CDR3 region has the DNA TGTGCCAGCAGTTTAGGCGCTGGGGGGGCGCGTGGCTACACCTTC.